This passage covers 27 T cell receptor beta chains from one sample sequenced in a study of vaccination and CD4 T cells after COVID-19. Cultured CD4+ T-cell DNA underwent Oncomine TCR Beta short-read sequencing. TCRdb processed the PCR reads anew with MiXCR; each CDR3 protein has one entry. The table has 10,000 to 15,000 distinct CDR3 sequences, under 50% seen once. The treatment denotes: approximately 9-day PBMC culture with coronavirus spike peptide pools or control peptides (ViraFEST assay). These receptors are not linked to any known antigen. The sample in question was cultured CD4+ T cells from blood, obtained after SARS-CoV-2 vaccination. These receptor sequences come from a human donor with COVID-19.

This clonotype was detected a few times. This chain uses TRBV7-8 with TRBJ2-3, with unresolved D. Germline V gene sequence: CDR1 SGHVS, CDR2 FQNEAQ. V was trimmed by 5 bases and J by 7 bases, leaving 10 bases between them. The CDR3 is made up of 12 amino acids. Here the CDR3 DNA reads TGTGCCAGCAGCCCGACGATTAATACGCAGTATTTT. Protein product: CASSPTINTQYF. Full variable domain (remainder filled in from reference TRBV7-8 and TRBJ2-3): GAGVSQSPRYKVAKRGQDVALRCDPISGHVSLFWYQQALGQGPEFLTYFQNEAQLDKSGLPSDRFFAERPEGSVSTLKIQRTQQEDSAVYLCASSPTINTQYFGPGTRLTVL.

This chain joins TRBV5-1 and TRBJ1-2; TRBD1 matches at 8 bases. Looked up from germline, CDR1 is SGHRS and CDR2 is YFSETQ. V was clipped by 0 bases and J by 2 bases; unmatched bases: 0. CDR3 length equals 14 residues. This chain's CDR3 is CASSLGDRNYGYTF. CDR3 DNA sequence: TGCGCCAGCAGCTTGGGGGACAGGAACTATGGCTACACCTTC.

The chain recombines TRBV6-1 with TRBJ2-2; TRBD1 agrees at 7 bases. This CDR3 contains 17 residues. Trimming at V came to 5 bases and at J to 0 bases, leaving 9 bases not matched to a gene. CDR1 and CDR2 (germline): MNHNS, SASEGT. This chain's CDR3 is CASSQDRTGANTGELFF. CDR3 DNA sequence: TGTGCCAGCAGTCAGGACAGGACAGGAGCGAACACCGGGGAGCTGTTTTTT.

In regard to this clonotype: One end of the junction varies from germline; a read error may be responsible. V is TRBV2 and J is TRBJ2-3; D is perhaps TRBD1 or TRBD2 (5 bases each). The germline V gene has CDR1 SNHLY and CDR2 FYNNEI. The CDR3 has 11 amino acids. The CDR3 DNA is TGTGCCAGCAGTGGCTTTTGGGGGACCACATTT. This gives the protein CASSGFWGTTF.

The J gene is TRBJ1-1, the V gene TRBV6-1; the D gene is possibly TRBD1 (6 bases). CDR1 and CDR2 from the germline V gene are MNHNS and SASEGT. CDR3 length: 12 residues. Trimming took 7 bases from V and 4 from J, leaving 10 bases between them. The DNA for the CDR3 is TGTGCCAGCAATTGGGGGCCCACTGAAGCTTTCTTT. It specifies CASNWGPTEAFF.

This sequence joins TRBV7-2 and TRBJ1-3; D is possibly TRBD1 (6 bases). Germline-derived CDR1 and CDR2 are SGHTA and FQGNSA. The CDR3 loop spans 15 amino acids. The V gene lost 1 base and the J gene lost 2 bases, with 9 bases spanning the gap. DNA for the CDR3: TGTGCCAGCAGCTTAGTTACAGGGACTGGAAACACCATATATTTT. It is translated as CASSLVTGTGNTIYF.

The J gene is TRBJ1-3, the V gene TRBV14; D gene unclear. This CDR3 is built from 13 residues. V dropped 4 bases and J dropped 9 bases, with 13 bases sitting between them. Per germline, CDR1 SGHDN and CDR2 FVKESK. The CDR3: CASSRFDLSTIYF. For the CDR3, the DNA is TGTGCCAGCAGCCGTTTCGACCTCTCCACCATATATTTT.

This clonotype occurred once. The chain carries TRBV11-3 and TRBJ2-3; TRBD2 matches 8 bases. The germline V gene has CDR1 SGHNT and CDR2 YENEEA. The CDR3 length is 16 residues. The J segment lost 1 base and the V segment lost 0 bases, leaving 3 bases of the junction unmatched. CDR3 coding DNA: TGTGCCAGCAGCTTAGAGCGGGGGGCCGGCACAGATACGCAGTATTTT. It is translated as CASSLERGAGTDTQYF.

This chain uses TRBV5-4 with TRBJ2-7; either TRBD1 or TRBD2 may supply D (5 bases each). This CDR3 is built from 14 residues. Germline V gene data show CDR1 as SGHNT and CDR2 as YYREEE (reference sequence). Deletions cut 5 bases from V and 2 bases from J, with 14 bases between. The CDR3: CASSGRGGTYEQYF. The CDR3 nucleotides read TGTGCCAGCAGTGGCCGTGGGGGTACCTACGAGCAGTACTTC.

The rearrangement uses TRBV7-2 and TRBJ2-1, with D possibly called TRBD1 or TRBD2 (5 bases each). From germline, CDR1 is SGHTA and CDR2 FQGNSA. Trimming took 5 bases from V and 10 from J, leaving 18 bases between them. The CDR3 totals 14 residues. The CDR3 DNA reads TGTGCCAGCAGCCAAGTCCCTAGCCGGGGCGAGCAGTTCTTC. Amino acids: CASSQVPSRGEQFF.

V usage is TRBV7-8 and J usage is TRBJ1-2; TRBD1 is a possible D gene (5 bases). The CDR3 extends over 15 amino acids. V lost 6 bases and J lost 2, with 16 bases in between. CDR1 is SGHVS, CDR2 FQNEAQ, per germline. CDR3 nucleotides: TGTGCCAGCAGTAGTTACCGGGACGGCAACTATGGCTACACCTTC. Translation gives CASSSYRDGNYGYTF.

This clonotype was seen more than once but under ten times. V gene TRBV20-1 combines with J gene TRBJ2-5, with 9 positions matching TRBD1. Trimming at V came to 5 bases and at J to 1 base, leaving 5 bases not matched to a gene. This CDR3 is built from 14 residues. Germline V gene lookup returns CDR1 DFQATT and CDR2 SNEGSKA (reference sequence). This CDR3 is CSAFGQGLQETQYF. CDR3 coding DNA: TGCAGTGCTTTCGGACAGGGGCTCCAAGAGACCCAGTACTTC.

V and J are TRBV19 and TRBJ2-7; no reliable D call. The CDR3 consists of 13 residues. The V gene's germline CDR1 is LNHDA and CDR2 SQIVND (reference sequence). V dropped 3 bases and J dropped 4 bases, with 10 bases sitting between them. CDR3 coding DNA: TGTGCCAGTAGTATTCGGATTTCGTACGAGCAGTACTTC. Translated: CASSIRISYEQYF.

This clonotype was picked up a small number of times. V gene TRBV6-1 combines with J gene TRBJ2-5; TRBD2 might be the D (6 bases). Germline loops: CDR1 MNHNS, CDR2 SASEGT. Trimming removed 10 bases from V and 4 bases from J, with 16 bases in between. There are 13 residues in the CDR3. The CDR3 here is CATRVGGAETQYF. Written as DNA, the CDR3 is TGTGCCACCCGGGTAGGAGGGGCAGAGACCCAGTACTTC.

The V and J genes are TRBV7-9 and TRBJ1-1; no definite D call. Trimming removed 4 bases from V and 11 bases from J, with 17 bases in between. CDR1 is SEHNR, CDR2 FQNEAQ, per germline (reference sequence). The CDR3 has 13 amino acids. CDR3 DNA: TGTGCCAGCAGCTCGATGAGCGAACAAGGCGCTTTCTTT. Its protein product is CASSSMSEQGAFF.

Worth noting for this clonotype: Sequence at one end of the junction differs from germline and may be a read error. This chain links TRBV7-7 with TRBJ1-3; a weak D match, TRBD1 (5 bases). Germline lookup yields CDR1 SSHAT and CDR2 FNYEAQ (reference sequence). The CDR3 loop spans 13 amino acids. The CDR3 nucleotides read TGTGCTAGCAGCTTACAGGCTGGAAACACCATATATTTT. Its protein product is CASSLQAGNTIYF.

The chain carries TRBV4-1 and TRBJ2-7; D call uncertain. Germline CDR1 and CDR2: MGHRA and YSYEKL. CDR3 size: 14 residues. V was cut by 1 base and J by 0 bases, with 7 bases left in between. The CDR3, as DNA: TGCGCCAGCAGCCAAGGAAAGGGCTCCTACGAGCAGTACTTC. Residues: CASSQGKGSYEQYF.

V gene TRBV11-2 combines with J gene TRBJ1-6; the D is unclear. Trimming took 2 bases from V and 7 from J, leaving 9 bases between them. The CDR3 is 14 residues long. Germline CDR1 and CDR2: SGHAT and FQNNGV. CDR3 DNA sequence: TGTGCCAGCAGCTTATTCTCTGAAAATTCACCCCTCCACTTT. Protein sequence: CASSLFSENSPLHF. The complete variable domain, with remaining parts taken from reference TRBV11-2 and TRBJ1-6, reads EAGVAQSPRYKIIEKRQSVAFWCNPISGHATLYWYQQILGQGPKLLIQFQNNGVVDDSQLPKDRFSAERLKGVDSTLKIQPAKLEDSAVYLCASSLFSENSPLHFGNGTRLTVT.

In its sample, this clonotype was seen a few times. The rearrangement uses TRBV7-2 and TRBJ1-4; 8 bases map to TRBD1. The CDR3 runs 15 residues. J gave up 8 bases and V 6 bases, and 11 bases lay outside the gene matches. CDR1 and CDR2 from the germline V gene are SGHTA and FQGNSA. Here the CDR3 reads CASSPFQGAREKLFF. CDR3 DNA sequence: TGTGCCAGCAGTCCATTTCAGGGGGCGAGGGAAAAACTGTTTTTT.

This clonotype turned up a few times. This chain connects TRBV7-9 to TRBJ1-2, with 10 bases fitting TRBD1. Germline V CDR1 and CDR2: SEHNR, FQNEAQ (reference sequence). V dropped 2 bases and J dropped 4; count of bases not matched to a gene: 10. The CDR3 contains 17 residues. CDR3 protein: CASSLKSTGGAGYGYTF. The CDR3 coding sequence is TGTGCCAGCAGCTTAAAATCGACAGGGGGCGCCGGCTATGGCTACACCTTC.

The rearrangement uses TRBV6-1 and TRBJ2-3, with 12 bases matching TRBD2. CDR3 length: 14 residues. The germline CDR1 and CDR2 sequences are MNHNS and SASEGT. Trimming removed 3 bases from V and 7 bases from J; junction bases left unmatched: 2. CDR3 coding DNA: TGTGCCAGCAGTGAGACTAGCGGGGGCAATACGCAGTATTTT. Amino acid sequence: CASSETSGGNTQYF.

CDR3 bases: TGCAGTGCTAAGGGACTAGCGGGGGTCGGGTTCGATGAGCAGTTCTTC. This translates into CSAKGLAGVGFDEQFF. The gene calls are TRBV20-1 and TRBJ2-1; 14 nucleotides match TRBD2. Germline values: CDR1 DFQATT, CDR2 SNEGSKA (reference sequence). The V gene end was trimmed by 4 bases and the J gene end by 8 bases; junction bases not matched to a gene: 10. This CDR3 has 16 amino acids.

This clonotype was counted only a few times. V usage is TRBV20-1 and J usage is TRBJ2-3, with TRBD2 matching 9 bases. J lost 2 bases, V lost 3 bases, and 6 bases had no gene match. This CDR3 is built from 15 residues. Germline CDR1 and CDR2: DFQATT and SNEGSKA (reference sequence). As DNA, the CDR3 is TGCAGTGCTAGGAAGGAGCGGGGGGCCACAGATACGCAGTATTTT. Its protein product is CSARKERGATDTQYF.

This clonotype appeared a few times. The chain recombines TRBV27 with TRBJ2-5; TRBD1 agrees at 9 bases. This CDR3 region has 15 residues. CDR1 is MNHEY and CDR2 is SMNVEV in the germline V gene (reference sequence). V trimming: 5 bases; J trimming: 5 bases; junction bases outside the gene matches: 9. As DNA, the CDR3 is TGTGCCAGCAGTCTACAGGGGGCGCAGGGGGAGACCCAGTACTTC. Its protein is CASSLQGAQGETQYF.

The CDR3: CASSVGGLKNIQYF. The CDR3 DNA is TGTGCCAGTAGTGTTGGGGGGCTCAAAAACATTCAGTACTTC. The chain carries TRBV19 and TRBJ2-4; D is perhaps TRBD1 or TRBD2 (6 bases each). The V end was cut by 5 bases, the J end by 3 bases, with 11 bases between. Germline V gene lookup returns CDR1 LNHDA and CDR2 SQIVND (reference sequence). CDR3 length: 14 amino acids.

The genes are TRBV11-2 and TRBJ1-2; D not resolved. Trimming removed 4 bases from V and 1 base from J, with 4 bases in between. The CDR3 is made up of 12 amino acids. The germline V gene encodes CDR1 SGHAT and CDR2 FQNNGV. CDR3 sequence reads: CASSSVNYGYTF. Written as DNA, the CDR3 is TGTGCCAGCAGCTCAGTTAACTATGGCTACACCTTC.

This sequence joins TRBV7-2 and TRBJ2-7; 12 bases match TRBD2. The V and J ends lost 5 bases and 11 bases, in that order; junction bases with no gene match: 13. Per germline, CDR1 SGHTA and CDR2 FQGNSA. The CDR3 is 15 amino acids. The CDR3: CASSERLAGDRTKYF. The CDR3 DNA reads as TGTGCCAGCAGCGAACGACTAGCGGGGGACCGTACTAAGTACTTC.